The text below deals with one TCR beta chain. CDR3 length: 12 amino acids. Trimming took off 3 bases at V and 6 bases at J, with 9 bases between the two ends. The record originates from a study of blood T cell repertoires in COVID-19. TCRdb's copy holds only in-frame clones and misses some; the assay was immunoSEQ multiplex PCR. Of 300,000 to 450,000 clones listed, roughly nine tenths are singletons. Participants' reported clinical history set cohort assignment. Specimen: PBMCs or T cells enriched from blood (not recorded which). V and J are TRBV12-3 or TRBV12-4 and TRBJ2-7; no clear D gene. This receptor was identified in a man aged 18 to 29 who had recovered from COVID-19. CDR3 sequence: CASSLRPSEQYF. Written as DNA, the CDR3 is TGTGCCAGCAGTTTGAGGCCCTCCGAGCAGTACTTC.